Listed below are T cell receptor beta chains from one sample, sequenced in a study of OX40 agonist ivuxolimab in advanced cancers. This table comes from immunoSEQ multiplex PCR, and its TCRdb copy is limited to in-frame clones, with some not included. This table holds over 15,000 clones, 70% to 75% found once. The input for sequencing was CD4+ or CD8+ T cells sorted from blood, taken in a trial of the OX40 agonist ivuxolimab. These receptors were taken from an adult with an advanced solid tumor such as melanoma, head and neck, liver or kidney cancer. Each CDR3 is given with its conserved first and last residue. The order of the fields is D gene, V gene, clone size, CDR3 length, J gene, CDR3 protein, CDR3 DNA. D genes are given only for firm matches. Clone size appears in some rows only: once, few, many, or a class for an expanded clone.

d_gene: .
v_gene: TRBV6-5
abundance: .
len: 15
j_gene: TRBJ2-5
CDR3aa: CASSLRLGFQETQYF
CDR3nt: TGTGCCAGCAGCTTACGCCTGGGGTTCCAAGAGACCCAGTACTTC

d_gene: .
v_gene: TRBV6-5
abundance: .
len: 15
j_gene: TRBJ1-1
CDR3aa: CASSYSRGGNTEAFF
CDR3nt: TGTGCCAGCAGTTACTCGCGGGGCGGGAACACTGAAGCTTTCTTT

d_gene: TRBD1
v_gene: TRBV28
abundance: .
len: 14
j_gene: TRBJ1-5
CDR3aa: CASSFPDRGQPQHF
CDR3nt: TGTGCCAGCAGTTTCCCGGACAGGGGTCAGCCCCAGCATTTT

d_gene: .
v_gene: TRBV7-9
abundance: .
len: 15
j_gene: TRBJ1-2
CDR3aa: CASSIGTPLRYGYTF
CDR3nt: TGTGCCAGCAGCATCGGGACCCCTTTACGGTATGGCTACACCTTC

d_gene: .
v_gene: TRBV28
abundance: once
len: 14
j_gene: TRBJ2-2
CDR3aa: CASLDWLYTGELFF
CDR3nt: TGTGCCAGCCTGGACTGGCTGTACACCGGGGAGCTGTTTTTT

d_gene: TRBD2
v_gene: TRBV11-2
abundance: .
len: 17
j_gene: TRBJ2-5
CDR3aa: CASSYNPLAGGEETQYF
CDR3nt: TGTGCCAGCAGCTACAACCCACTAGCGGGGGGCGAGGAGACCCAGTACTTC

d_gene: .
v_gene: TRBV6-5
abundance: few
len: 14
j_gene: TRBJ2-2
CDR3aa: CASSYHRGFAELFF
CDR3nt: TGTGCCAGCAGTTACCACAGAGGGTTTGCGGAGCTGTTTTTT

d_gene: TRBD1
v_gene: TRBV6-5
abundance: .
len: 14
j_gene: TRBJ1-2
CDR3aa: CASSTTQGNYGYTF
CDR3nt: TGTGCCAGCAGTACAACACAGGGGAACTATGGCTACACCTTC

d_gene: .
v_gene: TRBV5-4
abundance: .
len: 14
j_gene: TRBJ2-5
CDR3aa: CASSLGWGQETQYF
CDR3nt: TGTGCCAGCAGCTTGGGGTGGGGCCAAGAGACCCAGTACTTC

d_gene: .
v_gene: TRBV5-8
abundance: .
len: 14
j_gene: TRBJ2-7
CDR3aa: CASSWGSGSYEQYF
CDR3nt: TGTGCCAGCAGCTGGGGATCTGGATCCTACGAGCAGTACTTC

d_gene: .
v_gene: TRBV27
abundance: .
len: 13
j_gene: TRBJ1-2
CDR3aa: CASSWGGGYGYTF
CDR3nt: TGTGCCAGCAGTTGGGGGGGTGGCTATGGCTACACCTTC

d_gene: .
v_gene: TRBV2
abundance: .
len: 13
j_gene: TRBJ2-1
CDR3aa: CASIGSSYNEQFF
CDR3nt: TGTGCCAGCATAGGGAGCTCCTACAATGAGCAGTTCTTC

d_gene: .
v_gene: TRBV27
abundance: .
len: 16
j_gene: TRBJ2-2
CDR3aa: CASSIVMGANTGELFF
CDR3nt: TGTGCCAGCAGTATTGTAATGGGGGCGAACACCGGGGAGCTGTTTTTT

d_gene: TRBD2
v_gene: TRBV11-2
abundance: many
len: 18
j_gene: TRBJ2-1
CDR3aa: CASSLVFGSGGSYNEQFF
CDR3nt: TGTGCCAGCAGCTTAGTATTCGGTAGCGGGGGCTCCTACAATGAGCAGTTCTTC

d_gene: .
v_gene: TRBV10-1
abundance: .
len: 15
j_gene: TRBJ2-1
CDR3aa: CASSELWGKGTEQFF
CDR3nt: TGCGCCAGCAGTGAGTTATGGGGGAAGGGGACTGAGCAGTTCTTC

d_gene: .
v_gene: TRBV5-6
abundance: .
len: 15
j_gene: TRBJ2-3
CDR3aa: CASSLSGRDTDTQYF
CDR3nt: TGTGCCAGCAGCTTGTCGGGCAGGGATACAGATACGCAGTATTTT

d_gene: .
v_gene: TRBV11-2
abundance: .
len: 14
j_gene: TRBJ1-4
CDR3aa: CASSSQHLNEKLFF
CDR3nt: TGTGCCAGCAGCTCCCAACATTTGAATGAAAAACTGTTTTTT

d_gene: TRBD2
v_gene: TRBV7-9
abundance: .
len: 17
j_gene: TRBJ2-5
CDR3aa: CASSPFRFSGVRETQYF
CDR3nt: TGTGCCAGCAGCCCCTTTAGGTTTAGCGGGGTTCGGGAGACCCAGTACTTC

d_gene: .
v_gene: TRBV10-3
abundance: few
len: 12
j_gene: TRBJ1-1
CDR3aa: CATGKTATEAFF
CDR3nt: TGTGCCACCGGCAAAACAGCCACTGAAGCTTTCTTT

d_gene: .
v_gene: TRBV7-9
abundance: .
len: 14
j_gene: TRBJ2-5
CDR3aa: CASSLVRGAQTQYF
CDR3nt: TGTGCCAGCAGCTTAGTGAGGGGGGCGCAGACCCAGTACTTC

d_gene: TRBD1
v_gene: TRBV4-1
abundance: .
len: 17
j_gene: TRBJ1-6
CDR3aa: CASSHPGQGARNSPLHF
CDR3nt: TGCGCCAGCAGCCACCCGGGACAGGGGGCTCGTAATTCACCCCTCCACTTT

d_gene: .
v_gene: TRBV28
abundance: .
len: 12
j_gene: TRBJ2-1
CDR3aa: CASSLRAYEQFF
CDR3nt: TGTGCCAGCAGTTTGAGGGCATATGAGCAGTTCTTC

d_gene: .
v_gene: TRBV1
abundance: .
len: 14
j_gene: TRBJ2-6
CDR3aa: CTSSAQSRANVLTF
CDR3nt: TGCACCAGCAGTGCACAAAGTCGGGCCAACGTCCTGACTTTC

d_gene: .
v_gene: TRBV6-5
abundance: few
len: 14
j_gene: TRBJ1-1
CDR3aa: CASSYGTTNTEAFF
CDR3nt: TGTGCCAGCAGTTACGGGACAACTAACACTGAAGCTTTCTTT

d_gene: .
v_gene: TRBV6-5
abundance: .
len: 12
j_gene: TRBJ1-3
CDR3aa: CASSYGGNTIYF
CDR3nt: TGTGCCAGCAGTTACGGGGGAAACACCATATATTTT

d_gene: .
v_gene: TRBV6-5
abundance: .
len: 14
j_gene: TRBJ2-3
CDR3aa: CASSYSSSTDTQYF
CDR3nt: TGTGCCAGCAGTTATTCCTCCTCCACAGATACGCAGTATTTT

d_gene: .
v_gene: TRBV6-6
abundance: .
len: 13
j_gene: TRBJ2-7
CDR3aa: CASSYFGAYEQYF
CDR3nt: TGTGCCAGCAGTTACTTTGGGGCCTACGAGCAGTACTTC

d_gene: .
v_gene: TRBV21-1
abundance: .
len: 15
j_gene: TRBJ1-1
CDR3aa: CASSKATAPNTEAFF
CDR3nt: TGTGCCAGCAGCAAAGCTACAGCCCCAAACACTGAAGCTTTCTTT

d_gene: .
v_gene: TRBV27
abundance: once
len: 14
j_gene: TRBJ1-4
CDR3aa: CASSQLDRIEKLFF
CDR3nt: TGTGCCAGCAGTCAACTTGACAGAATCGAAAAACTGTTTTTT

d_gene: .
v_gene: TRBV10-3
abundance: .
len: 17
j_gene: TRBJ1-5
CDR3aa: CAISESLGINPNQPQHF
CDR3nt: TGTGCCATCAGTGAGTCCTTGGGGATAAACCCAAATCAGCCCCAGCATTTT

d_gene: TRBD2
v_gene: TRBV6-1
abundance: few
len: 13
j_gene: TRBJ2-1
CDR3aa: CASSDGLANEQFF
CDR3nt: TGTGCCAGCAGCGATGGACTAGCTAATGAGCAGTTCTTC

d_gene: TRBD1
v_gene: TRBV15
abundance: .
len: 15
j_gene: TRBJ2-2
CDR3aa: CATSSNRGLAGELFF
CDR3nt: TGTGCCACCAGCAGCAACAGGGGGCTGGCCGGGGAGCTGTTTTTT

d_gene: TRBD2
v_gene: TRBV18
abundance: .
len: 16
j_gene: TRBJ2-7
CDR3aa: CASSLRLAGGSYEQYF
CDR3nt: TGTGCCAGCTCACTTCGACTAGCGGGGGGGTCCTACGAGCAGTACTTC

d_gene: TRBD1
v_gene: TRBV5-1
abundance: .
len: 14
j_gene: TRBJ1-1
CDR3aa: CASTETGTNTEAFF
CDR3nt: TGCGCCAGCACCGAGACAGGGACAAACACTGAAGCTTTCTTT

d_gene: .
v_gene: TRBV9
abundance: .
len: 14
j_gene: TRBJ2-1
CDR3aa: CASSAPPGDNEQFF
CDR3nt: TGTGCCAGCAGCGCCCCCCCAGGGGACAATGAGCAGTTCTTC

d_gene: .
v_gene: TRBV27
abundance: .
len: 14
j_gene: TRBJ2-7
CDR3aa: CASSYRDSLSEQYF
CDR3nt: TGTGCCAGCAGTTACCGGGACTCCCTTTCCGAGCAGTACTTC

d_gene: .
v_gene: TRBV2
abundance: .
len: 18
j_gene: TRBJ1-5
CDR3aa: CASSEALGQSNSNQPQHF
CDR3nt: TGTGCCAGCAGTGAAGCGCTTGGGCAGAGCAATAGCAATCAGCCCCAGCATTTT

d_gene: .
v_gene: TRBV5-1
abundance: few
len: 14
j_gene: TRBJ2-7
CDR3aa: CASATGSGSYEQYF
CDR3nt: TGCGCCAGCGCAACAGGGTCGGGGAGCTACGAGCAGTACTTC

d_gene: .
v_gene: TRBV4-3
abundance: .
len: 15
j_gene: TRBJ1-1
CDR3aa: CASSQVSFGYTEAFF
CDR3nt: TGCGCCAGCAGCCAAGTTTCTTTCGGGTACACTGAAGCTTTCTTT

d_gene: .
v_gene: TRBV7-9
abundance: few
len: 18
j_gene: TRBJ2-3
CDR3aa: CASSSPFGGASVRDTQYF
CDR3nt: TGTGCCAGCAGCTCCCCCTTCGGCGGGGCTAGCGTCAGGGATACGCAGTATTTT

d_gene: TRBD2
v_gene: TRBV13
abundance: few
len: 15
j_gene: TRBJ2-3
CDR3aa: CASSSGLARTDTQYF
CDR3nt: TGTGCCAGCAGCTCGGGACTAGCAAGGACAGATACGCAGTATTTT

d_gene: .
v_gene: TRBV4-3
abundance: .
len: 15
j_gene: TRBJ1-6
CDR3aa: CASSQGGGRNSPLHF
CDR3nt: TGCGCCAGCAGCCAAGGAGGGGGTAGGAATTCACCCCTCCACTTT

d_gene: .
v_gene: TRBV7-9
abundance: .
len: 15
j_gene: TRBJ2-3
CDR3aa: CASSPGPRLTDTQYF
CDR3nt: TGTGCCAGCAGCCCCGGACCGCGGCTCACAGATACGCAGTATTTT

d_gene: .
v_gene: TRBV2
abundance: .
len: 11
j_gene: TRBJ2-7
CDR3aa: CASSDSYEQYF
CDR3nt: TGTGCCAGCAGTGACAGCTACGAGCAGTACTTC

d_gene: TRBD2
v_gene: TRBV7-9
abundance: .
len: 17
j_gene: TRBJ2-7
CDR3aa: CASSPGLAGGGAYEQYF
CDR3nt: TGTGCCAGCAGCCCGGGACTAGCGGGAGGTGGGGCCTACGAGCAGTACTTC

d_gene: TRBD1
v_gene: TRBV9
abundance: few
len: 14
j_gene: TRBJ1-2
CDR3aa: CASRGTSGGYGYTF
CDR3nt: TGTGCCAGCAGGGGGACGTCAGGGGGATATGGCTACACCTTC

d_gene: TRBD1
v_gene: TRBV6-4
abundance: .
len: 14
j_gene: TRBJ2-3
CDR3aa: CASSGQGSTDTQYF
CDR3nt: TGTGCCAGCAGTGGACAGGGTTCCACAGATACGCAGTATTTT

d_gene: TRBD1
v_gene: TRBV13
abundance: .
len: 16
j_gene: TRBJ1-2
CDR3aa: CASSSLTDRADYGYTF
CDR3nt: TGTGCCAGCAGCTCTCTCACCGACAGGGCGGACTATGGCTACACCTTC

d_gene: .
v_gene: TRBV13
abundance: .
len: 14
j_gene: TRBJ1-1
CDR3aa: CASSLTGINTEAFF
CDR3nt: TGTGCCAGCAGCCTCACGGGGATCAACACTGAAGCTTTCTTT

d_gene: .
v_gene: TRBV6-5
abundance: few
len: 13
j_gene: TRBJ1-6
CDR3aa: CASGWGLGSPLHF
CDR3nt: TGTGCCAGCGGATGGGGCCTGGGATCACCCCTCCACTTT

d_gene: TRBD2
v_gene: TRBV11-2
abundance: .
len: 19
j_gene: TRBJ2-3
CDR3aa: CASSPKGGSGGAYTDTQYF
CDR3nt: TGTGCCAGCAGCCCAAAAGGAGGTAGCGGGGGCGCTTACACAGATACGCAGTATTTT

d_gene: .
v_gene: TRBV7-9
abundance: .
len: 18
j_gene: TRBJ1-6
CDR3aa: CASSLAQGQAITNSPLHF
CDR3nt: TGTGCCAGCAGCTTAGCGCAGGGGCAGGCGATTACTAATTCACCCCTCCACTTT

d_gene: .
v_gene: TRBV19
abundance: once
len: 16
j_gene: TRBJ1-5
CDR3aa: CASSMEWGNRYQPQHF
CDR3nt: TGTGCCAGTAGTATGGAGTGGGGGAACAGATATCAGCCCCAGCATTTT

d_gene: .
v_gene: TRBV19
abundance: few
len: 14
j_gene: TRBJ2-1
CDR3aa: CASSIPGRYNEQFF
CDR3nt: TGTGCCAGTAGTATTCCCGGCCGTTACAATGAGCAGTTCTTC

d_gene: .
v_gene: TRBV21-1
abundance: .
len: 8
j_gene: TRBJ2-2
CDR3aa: CAGGELFF
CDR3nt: TGTGCGGGCGGGGAGCTGTTTTTT

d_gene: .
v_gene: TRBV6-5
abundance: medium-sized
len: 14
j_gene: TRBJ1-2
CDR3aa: CASSLQGGRYGYTF
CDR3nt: TGTGCCAGCAGTTTACAGGGCGGTCGATACGGCTACACCTTC

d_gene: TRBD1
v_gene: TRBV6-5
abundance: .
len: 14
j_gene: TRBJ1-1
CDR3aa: CASSFGQGGTEAFF
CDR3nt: TGTGCCAGCAGCTTTGGACAGGGAGGGACTGAAGCTTTCTTT

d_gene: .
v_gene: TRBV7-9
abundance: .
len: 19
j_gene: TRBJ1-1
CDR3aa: CASSLLINRGAQGNTEAFF
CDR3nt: TGTGCCAGCAGCCTCCTCATTAATCGGGGCGCCCAAGGAAACACTGAAGCTTTCTTT